This entry lists 3 T cell receptor beta chains sequenced from one sample in a study of blood T cell repertoires in COVID-19. Here immunoSEQ multiplex PCR was the method, and the copy in TCRdb shows in-frame clones only, minus some. The repertoire holds around 18,000 clones, with about nine tenths as singletons. The sequencing input was peripheral blood. The receptors were gathered from a human donor in a cohort sampled during active COVID-19.

This chain uses TRBV28 with TRBJ1-5; D is possibly TRBD1 (6 bases). This CDR3 comprises 14 residues. Deletions cut 5 bases from V and 4 bases from J, with 12 bases between. Germline CDR1 reads MDHEN; CDR2 reads SYDVKM. The CDR3 DNA is TGTGCCAGCAGTCCCCCAGGGGCGAATCAGCCCCAGCATTTT. Translating it yields CASSPPGANQPQHF.

This sequence joins TRBV7-8 and TRBJ2-1; 10 positions match TRBD1. Germline-derived CDR1 and CDR2 are SGHVS and FQNEAQ. The ends lost 0 bases at V and 3 bases at J; junction bases unmatched: 5. CDR3 length: 17 residues. CDR3 coding DNA: TGTGCCAGCAGCTTAGCTGGGACAGGGGAACTCTACAATGAGCAGTTCTTC. It specifies CASSLAGTGELYNEQFF.

The chain is built from TRBV28 and TRBJ1-3; 8 bases align to TRBD1. Germline-derived CDR1 and CDR2 are MDHEN and SYDVKM. The CDR3 length is 14 residues. J was trimmed by 2 bases and V by 6 bases; bases with no gene match: 3. CDR3 coding DNA: TGTGCCAGCAGAGGACAGGGCGCTGGAAACACCATATATTTT. It codes for CASRGQGAGNTIYF.